The present T cell receptor (beta chain) was sequenced within a study of T cell responses to AZD1222 COVID-19 vaccine. The V and J ends lost 1 base and 6 bases respectively, with 3 bases between them. Germline V gene data show CDR1 as MNHEY and CDR2 as SVGAGI. This CDR3 contains 11 residues. Repertoires were generated with immunoSEQ multiplex PCR, while TCRdb's copy carries only in-frame clones and drops some. The sample lists hundreds of thousands of clones, around 93% occurring once. The chain recombines TRBV6-5 with TRBJ1-1; D is uncertain. The sequences come from peripheral blood, collected on day 0 of MenACWY control vaccination. The TCR originated in an adult in good health. CDR3 in amino acids: CASSYLAEAFF. Here the CDR3 DNA reads TGTGCCAGCAGTTACTTGGCTGAAGCTTTCTTT.